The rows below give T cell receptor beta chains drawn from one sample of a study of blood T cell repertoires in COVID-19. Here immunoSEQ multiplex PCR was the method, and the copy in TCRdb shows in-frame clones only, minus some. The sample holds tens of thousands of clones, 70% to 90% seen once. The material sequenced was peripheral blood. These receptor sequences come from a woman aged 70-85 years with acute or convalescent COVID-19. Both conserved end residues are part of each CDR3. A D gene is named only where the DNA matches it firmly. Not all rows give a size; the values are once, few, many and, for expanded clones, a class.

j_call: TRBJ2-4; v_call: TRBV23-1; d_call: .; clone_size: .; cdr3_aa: CARTQVSQNIQYF; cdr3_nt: TGCGCCAGAACGCAGGTTAGTCAAAACATTCAGTACTTC
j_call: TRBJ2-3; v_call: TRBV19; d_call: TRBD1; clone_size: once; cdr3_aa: CASSIAFEGQGPSAGTTDTQYF; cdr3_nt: TGTGCCAGTAGTATAGCTTTTGAAGGACAGGGGCCTTCAGCGGGCACCACAGATACGCAGTATTTT
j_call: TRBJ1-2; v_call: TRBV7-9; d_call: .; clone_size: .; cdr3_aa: CASSGEGLSGLANYGYTF; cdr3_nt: TGTGCCAGCAGCGGGGAAGGGTTATCAGGACTAGCTAACTATGGCTACACCTTC
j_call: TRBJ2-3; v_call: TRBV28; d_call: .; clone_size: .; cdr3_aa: CASSLSAAGGMPDTQYF; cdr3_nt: TGTGCCAGCAGTTTATCCGCCGCGGGCGGGATGCCAGATACGCAGTATTTT
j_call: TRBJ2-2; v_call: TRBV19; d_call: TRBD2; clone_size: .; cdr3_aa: CASSNSLWEAGRTGELFF; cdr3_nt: TGTGCCAGTAGTAACTCCCTTTGGGAAGCGGGAAGAACCGGGGAGCTGTTTTTT
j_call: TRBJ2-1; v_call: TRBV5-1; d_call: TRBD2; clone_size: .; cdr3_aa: CASSLVSSGNEQFF; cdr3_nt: TGCGCCAGCAGCTTGGTGTCTAGCGGCAATGAGCAGTTCTTC
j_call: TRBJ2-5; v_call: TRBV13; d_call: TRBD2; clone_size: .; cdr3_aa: CASSLAGGVVETQYF; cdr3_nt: TGTGCCAGCAGCTTAGCGGGGGGAGTCGTGGAGACCCAGTACTTC
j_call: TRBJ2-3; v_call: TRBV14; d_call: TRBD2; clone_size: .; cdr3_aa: CASSKRGFSGAEIQDTQYF; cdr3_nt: TGTGCCAGCAGCAAAAGGGGTTTTAGCGGGGCCGAAATTCAAGATACGCAGTATTTT
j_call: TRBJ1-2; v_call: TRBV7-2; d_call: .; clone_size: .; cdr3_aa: CASSPDKNYGYTF; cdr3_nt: TGTGCCAGCAGTCCAGACAAGAACTATGGCTACACCTTC
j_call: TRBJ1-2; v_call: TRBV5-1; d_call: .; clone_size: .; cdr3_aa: CASSRTGTISGYTF; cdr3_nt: TGCGCCAGCAGCAGGACCGGGACAATTAGTGGCTACACCTTC
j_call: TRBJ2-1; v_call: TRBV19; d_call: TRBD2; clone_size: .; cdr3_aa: CASPSGRGLADYNEQFF; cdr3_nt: TGTGCCAGTCCCAGCGGCAGGGGACTAGCGGATTACAATGAGCAGTTCTTC
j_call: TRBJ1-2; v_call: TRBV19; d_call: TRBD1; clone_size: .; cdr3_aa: CASSTGGSDYGYTF; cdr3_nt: TGTGCCAGTAGTACAGGGGGTAGTGACTATGGCTACACCTTC
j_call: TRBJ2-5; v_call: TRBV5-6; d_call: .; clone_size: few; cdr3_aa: CASSLAQRLAETQYF; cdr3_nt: TGTGCCAGCAGCTTGGCCCAGCGGCTAGCAGAGACCCAGTACTTC
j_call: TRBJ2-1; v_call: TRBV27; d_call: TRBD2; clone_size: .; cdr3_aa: CASSPLAGGYNEQFF; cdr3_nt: TGTGCCAGCAGTCCGCTAGCGGGAGGTTACAATGAGCAGTTCTTC
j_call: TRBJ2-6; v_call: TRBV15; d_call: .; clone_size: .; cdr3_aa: CATSRPFSGANVLTF; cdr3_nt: TGTGCCACCAGCAGACCGTTCTCTGGGGCCAACGTCCTGACTTTC
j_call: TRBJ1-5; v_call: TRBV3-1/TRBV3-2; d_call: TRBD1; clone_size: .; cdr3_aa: CASSQNSGTGGFNQPQHF; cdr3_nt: TGTGCCAGCAGCCAAAACAGCGGGACAGGGGGTTTCAATCAGCCCCAGCATTTT
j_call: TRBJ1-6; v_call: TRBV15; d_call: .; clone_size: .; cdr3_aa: CATSREQVESPLHF; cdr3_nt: TGTGCCACCAGCAGAGAACAGGTGGAATCACCCCTCCACTTT
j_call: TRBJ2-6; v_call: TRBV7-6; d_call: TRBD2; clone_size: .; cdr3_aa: CASSPLPPAGLGGGANVLTF; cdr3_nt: TGTGCCAGCAGCCCCCTACCCCCAGCGGGACTTGGCGGTGGGGCCAACGTCCTGACTTTC
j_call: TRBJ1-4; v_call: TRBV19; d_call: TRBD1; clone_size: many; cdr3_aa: CASSIGGQAHNEKLFF; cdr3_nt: TGTGCCAGTAGTATAGGGGGACAGGCTCATAATGAAAAACTGTTTTTT